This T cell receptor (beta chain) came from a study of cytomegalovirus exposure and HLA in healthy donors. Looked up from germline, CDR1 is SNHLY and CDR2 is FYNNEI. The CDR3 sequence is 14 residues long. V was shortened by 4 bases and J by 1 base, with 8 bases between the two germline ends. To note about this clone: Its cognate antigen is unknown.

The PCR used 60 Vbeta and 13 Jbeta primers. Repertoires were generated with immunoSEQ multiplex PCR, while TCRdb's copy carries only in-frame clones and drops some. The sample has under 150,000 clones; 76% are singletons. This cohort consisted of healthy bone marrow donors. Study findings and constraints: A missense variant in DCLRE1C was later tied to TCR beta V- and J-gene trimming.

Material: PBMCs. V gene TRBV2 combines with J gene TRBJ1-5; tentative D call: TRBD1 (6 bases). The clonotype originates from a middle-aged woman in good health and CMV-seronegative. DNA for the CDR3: TGTGCCAGCAGTGTTGGACAGAGCAATCAGCCCCAGCATTTT. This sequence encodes CASSVGQSNQPQHF.